This T cell receptor beta chain was documented in a study of blood T cell repertoires in COVID-19. With 8 bases removed from V and 7 bases from J, the gap between germline ends came to 9 bases. Germline CDR1 SEHNR, CDR2 FQNEAQ (reference sequence). The CDR3 runs to 12 residues. In the original processing: Nucleated cell number was recorded as an estimate derived from reference gene primer amplification. Assay used: immunoSEQ multiplex PCR; TCRdb lists only in-frame clones, some missing. V and J calls and clone size are those listed in that table; D and trimming were worked out from the DNA. The sample lists a few hundred thousand clones, 86% occurring once.

The sample consisted of peripheral blood. The clonotype comes from a man between 40 and 49 years old who had recovered from COVID-19. The V gene is TRBV7-9, the J gene TRBJ1-6; D is perhaps TRBD1 (5 bases). This CDR3 reads CASLGGNSPLHF. The CDR3 nucleotides are TGTGCCAGCCTGGGGGGAAATTCACCCCTCCACTTT.